The sample holds many counts of the clone carrying this T cell receptor (beta chain). Antigen specificity is unknown. This entry is derived from a study of blood T cells in healthy people across ages. Overall study results and limits: Long-lived donors had more naive CD4+ cells and higher diversity than aged donors. Per million T cells, TCR beta diversity dropped about linearly as age rose. It was not possible, with unsorted PBMCs, to conclusively compare naive and antigen-experienced cells.

Next came a second PCR, run for about 6 to 11 cycles, which used a sample-barcoded 5' primer along with a J-beta primer mix. One entry per CDR3 protein results from TCRdb running MiXCR on the 5' RACE reads. Of 600,000 or so distinct CDR3 sequences detected, about 45% appear once; the ten largest clones hold under 30%. Looked up from germline, CDR1 is DFQATT and CDR2 is SNEGSKA (reference sequence). The V and J ends lost 0 bases and 3 bases respectively, with 15 bases between them. The CDR3 has 16 residues. The receptor's source is a man at least 80 years old in good health. The chain has TRBV20-1 and TRBJ2-1; D is ambiguous. Sequencing input: blood. The CDR3 region is CSARDRGESHYNEQFF. In nucleotides, the CDR3 is TGCAGTGCTAGAGATCGCGGAGAGAGCCACTACAATGAGCAGTTCTTC.